This TCR beta chain was recorded in a study of PD-1 blockade in classical Hodgkin lymphoma. The repertoire was sequenced with immunoSEQ multiplex PCR; TCRdb's copy has only in-frame clones and lacks some. The profile shows approximately 96,000 clones, 90% to 95% of them singletons. The V gene's germline CDR1 is WNHNN and CDR2 SYGVQD (reference sequence). The CDR3 is 15 residues long. V was clipped by 3 bases and J by 2 bases; unmatched bases: 3. Time point described: cycle 4 day 1 (C4D1), after 5 to 7 weeks of nivolumab. Each of the patients experienced relapse following autologous stem cell transplantation, and their brentuximab vedotin exposure differed.

The rearrangement uses TRBV10-1 and TRBJ2-3, with 9 bases that match TRBD2. The clonotype was recovered from a human donor with classical Hodgkin lymphoma. The sample here was peripheral blood mononuclear cells (PBMCs), taken before the fourth cycle of nivolumab. The CDR3 loop is CASSDSGSATDTQYF. The DNA of the CDR3 is TGCGCCAGCAGTGATAGCGGGAGTGCCACAGATACGCAGTATTTT.